One and the same sample provided the 32 T cell receptor beta chains below, sequenced in a study of breast tumors, draining lymph nodes, adjacent tissues. Using its own MiXCR run on the multiplex PCR reads, TCRdb lists one record per CDR3 protein. The table shows 120,000 to 150,000 distinct CDR3 sequences, with 32% occurring only once. Samples came from axillary lymph nodes draining the breast cancer. The sample comprised axillary lymph node tissue. These receptor sequences come from a female donor with breast cancer. Some clones in this sample may be carry-over from other donors' samples.

On this clonotype: The junction departs from germline at one end; a sequencing error may be responsible. The genes are TRBV3-1 and TRBJ2-5, with D perhaps matching TRBD1 or TRBD2 (7 bases each). This CDR3 contains 12 residues. Per germline, CDR1 LGHDT and CDR2 YNNKEL (reference sequence). The CDR3 protein is CAGSRGGETQYF. CDR3 DNA: TGTGCCGGCAGCAGGGGGGGAGAGACCCAGTACTTC.

Note on this clonotype: Germline is not matched at one junction end, which may reflect a read error. The rearrangement links TRBV7-9 to TRBJ2-4; maybe TRBD1 (5 bases). The CDR3 is 15 amino acids. The V gene's germline CDR1 is SEHNR and CDR2 FQNEAQ (reference sequence). This chain's CDR3 is CASSPEQGRIVTQHF. The CDR3 DNA is TGTGCCAGCAGCCCGGAGCAGGGCCGGATTGTGACTCAGCACTTC.

V gene TRBV7-2 combines with J gene TRBJ1-2, with 9 bases aligning to TRBD1. CDR1 and CDR2 (germline): SGHTA, FQGNSA. Germline trimming cut 5 bases from V and 1 base from J; bases unmatched to any gene: 8. This CDR3 is 16 amino acids long. CDR3 sequence reads: CASSPPRDRVNYGYTF. The CDR3 DNA is TGTGCCAGCAGCCCACCCCGGGACAGGGTTAACTATGGCTACACCTTC.

This clonotype was observed many times. This chain links TRBV4-3 with TRBJ2-1; D is undetermined. Germline CDR1 LGHNA, CDR2 YSLEER. CDR3 length: 15 amino acids. V was clipped by 2 bases and J by 0 bases, with 8 bases between them. CDR3 in DNA: TGCGCCAGCAGCCAAACAGAGAGCTCCTACAATGAGCAGTTCTTC. It encodes CASSQTESSYNEQFF.

Many counts were recorded for this clonotype. Since a much larger clone is just one base distant, this may be a read error. This chain uses TRBV20-1 with TRBJ1-6, with D possibly being TRBD1 (5 bases). CDR3 length equals 12 residues. Per the germline V gene, CDR1 is DFQATT and CDR2 is SNEGSKA (reference sequence). For the CDR3, the DNA is TGCAGTGCTAGGGGTGGGGACTCACCCCCCCACTTT. Protein sequence: CSARGGDSPPHF.

This clonotype came up once. J is TRBJ2-7 and V is TRBV20-1; D not certain. V shed 0 bases and J shed 4 bases, with 13 bases lying between them. Germline assignment: CDR1 DFQATT and CDR2 SNEGSKA (reference sequence). This CDR3 has 14 amino acids. The CDR3 is CSARDGPPHYEQYV. CDR3 nucleotides: TGCAGTGCTAGAGATGGGCCGCCCCATTACGAGCAGTACGTC.

In its sample, this clonotype was seen a few times. V and J are TRBV5-8 and TRBJ2-4; 9 nucleotides align to TRBD1. From germline, CDR1 is SGHTS and CDR2 YDEGEE. The CDR3 has 16 amino acids. Trimming cost V 6 bases and J 4 bases; bases outside gene matches: 11. This chain's CDR3 is CASISDRGGTKNIQYF. CDR3 DNA: TGTGCCAGCATCTCGGACAGGGGAGGGACTAAAAACATTCAGTACTTC. The full variable domain, in which reference TRBV5-8 and TRBJ2-4 provide the parts outside the CDR3, is EAGVTQSPTHLIKTRGQQATLRCSPISGHTSVYWYQQALGLGLQFLLWYDEGEERNRGNFPPRFSGRQFPNYSSELNVNALELEDSALYLCASISDRGGTKNIQYFGAGTRLSVL.

This clonotype was counted many times. The CDR3 DNA reads TGTGCCAGCAGCCAAGATGGAGAACTGGTCCCCACAGATACGCAGTATTTT. Amino acids: CASSQDGELVPTDTQYF. This sequence joins TRBV3-1 and TRBJ2-3; D uncertain. This CDR3 is 17 amino acids long. Between the trimmed V and J ends, which lost 0 bases and 2 bases, there was a span of 15 bases. Germline assignment: CDR1 LGHDT and CDR2 YNNKEL (reference sequence).

This clonotype was detected ten times or more. CDR3 DNA sequence: TGTGCCAGCAGCCCAGGACTAGCGGGGGGGCAGGATACGCAGTATTTT. It encodes CASSPGLAGGQDTQYF. The rearrangement uses TRBV7-2 and TRBJ2-3, with TRBD2 matching 15 bases. CDR1 and CDR2 (germline): SGHTA, FQGNSA. Unmatched junction bases numbered 6, after V lost 5 bases and J lost 6 bases. The CDR3 totals 16 residues.

This clonotype was found once. This sequence joins TRBV7-3 and TRBJ1-6; D possibly corresponds to TRBD1 (6 bases). This CDR3 region has 17 residues. V was pared by 5 bases and J by 0 bases, with 14 bases between. CDR1 and CDR2 from the germline V gene are SGHTA and FQGTGA. The CDR3, as DNA: TGTGCCAGCAGCCTCGACAGGCTAAGCTCCTATAATTCACCCCTCCACTTT. This sequence encodes CASSLDRLSSYNSPLHF.

This clonotype was recorded at least ten times. This rearrangement joins TRBV6-1 to TRBJ2-5; no clear D. This CDR3 is built from 12 residues. From germline, CDR1 is MNHNS and CDR2 SASEGT. Trimming removed 4 bases at V and 1 base at J, with 4 bases between. CDR3: CASSGPQETQYF. DNA of the CDR3: TGTGCCAGCAGTGGGCCCCAAGAGACCCAGTACTTC.

This clonotype was detected a few times. A much bigger clone sits one base away, suggesting this may be a read error. The chain has TRBV5-1 and TRBJ2-5, with TRBD1 identical over 9 bases. The germline gives CDR1 SGHRS, CDR2 YFSETQ. This CDR3 has 15 residues. The trim removed 2 bases at V and 9 bases at J, leaving 11 bases unmatched. The CDR3 DNA reads TGCGCCAGCAGCTTAGGACAGGGGTACGTCGAGGCCCAGTACTTC. Translating it yields CASSLGQGYVEAQYF.

Worth noting for this clonotype: Its ends do not fully match the called genes, so a read error is possible. V gene TRBV4-3 combines with J gene TRBJ2-3, with D perhaps matching TRBD2 (6 bases). Looked up from germline, CDR1 is LGHNA and CDR2 is YSLEER. There are 15 residues in the CDR3. The CDR3 bases are TGCGCCAGCAGCCCTCAACTAGCAAGCACAGATACGCGGTATTTT. It translates to CASSPQLASTDTRYF.

This clonotype was detected ten times or more. The chain employs TRBV3-1 and TRBJ2-7, with D tentatively TRBD2 (5 bases). The germline V gene has CDR1 LGHDT and CDR2 YNNKEL (reference sequence). This CDR3 has 14 residues. The ends were cut back, 1 base at V and 6 bases at J, with 13 bases in the middle. As DNA, the CDR3 is TGTGCCAGCAGCCAAGGCGGTACGGGGAGCGAGCAGTACTTC. Its protein is CASSQGGTGSEQYF.

About this clonotype: A read error may be the cause here, since a much bigger clone is one base away. The genes are TRBV5-8 and TRBJ2-7; a weak D match, TRBD1 (6 bases). This CDR3 region has 15 residues. The germline V and J ends were trimmed by 2 bases and 0 bases, with 12 bases remaining between them. From germline, CDR1 is SGHTS and CDR2 YDEGEE. The CDR3 coding sequence is TGTGCCAGCAGCTTCGGGTCGGGACACTCCTACGAGCAGTACTTC. This translates into CASSFGSGHSYEQYF.

As for this clonotype: A much larger clone lies a single base off, so this may be a read error. The chain is built from TRBV18 and TRBJ2-3, with D tentatively TRBD2 (5 bases). Germline CDR1 reads KGHSH; CDR2 reads LQKENI. This CDR3 has 14 residues. Trimming took off 8 bases at V and 0 bases at J, with 12 bases between the two ends. The CDR3 region has the DNA TGTGCCAGCAGGGCAAGCGGTAGCACAGATACGCAGTATTTT. Protein: CASRASGSTDTQYF.

This clonotype was picked up many times. The gene calls are TRBV20-1 and TRBJ2-3; TRBD2 is a possible D gene (7 bases). Germline assignment: CDR1 DFQATT and CDR2 SNEGSKA (reference sequence). V lost 5 bases to trimming and J lost 4 bases, with 13 bases between them. The CDR3 has 13 amino acids. CDR3 nucleotide sequence: TGCAGTGCTCCGGGGGGCGCCCCAGATACGCAGTATTTT. Protein sequence: CSAPGGAPDTQYF.

The chain links TRBV5-1 to TRBJ1-1; no firm D call. Germline loops: CDR1 SGHRS, CDR2 YFSETQ. The germline V and J ends were trimmed by 2 bases and 6 bases, with 11 bases remaining between them. The CDR3 runs 13 residues. The CDR3 spells CASSFGVNPEAFF. CDR3 bases: TGCGCCAGCAGCTTCGGGGTAAACCCTGAAGCTTTCTTT. The full variable domain, completed using reference TRBV5-1 and TRBJ1-1, is KAGVTQTPRYLIKTRGQQVTLSCSPISGHRSVSWYQQTPGQGLQFLFEYFSETQRNKGNFPGRFSGRQFSNSRSEMNVSTLELGDSALYLCASSFGVNPEAFFGQGTRLTVV.

This clonotype was counted at least ten times. The chain couples TRBV19 to TRBJ2-2; D is perhaps TRBD1 (5 bases). The germline CDR1 and CDR2 sequences are LNHDA and SQIVND (reference sequence). The V and J ends lost 7 bases and 2 bases respectively, with 23 bases between them. The CDR3 loop spans 18 amino acids. CDR3 sequence (DNA): TGTGCCAGTAATGGGCCCTCCTACAGGACCTACAACACCGGGGAGCTGTTTTTT. Protein product: CASNGPSYRTYNTGELFF. The full variable domain, its missing parts supplied by reference TRBV19 and TRBJ2-2, is DGGITQSPKYLFRKEGQNVTLSCEQNLNHDAMYWYRQDPGQGLRLIYYSQIVNDFQKGDIAEGYSVSREKKESFPLTVTSAQKNPTAFYLCASNGPSYRTYNTGELFFGEGSRLTVL.

In this sample, this clonotype turned up many times. V and J are TRBV25-1 and TRBJ1-2; the match to TRBD1 covers 7 bases. Germline CDR1 and CDR2: MGHDK and SYGVNS. The CDR3 loop spans 15 amino acids. V was pared by 3 bases and J by 6 bases, with 10 bases of the junction left unmatched. CDR3 in amino acids: CASSDFPQGRHGYTF. The CDR3 DNA reads TGTGCCAGCAGTGACTTCCCACAGGGGAGGCATGGCTACACCTTC.

V gene TRBV20-1 combines with J gene TRBJ2-7, with D possibly being TRBD1 (5 bases). This CDR3 spans 12 amino acids. The germline V gene encodes CDR1 DFQATT and CDR2 SNEGSKA (reference sequence). Between the trimmed V and J ends, which lost 3 bases and 2 bases, there was a span of 8 bases. The CDR3 region has the DNA TGCAGTGCTAGGGGGCAGACCTACGAGCAGTACTTC. Protein: CSARGQTYEQYF.

Comment on this clonotype: Sequence at one end of the junction differs from germline and may be a read error. The chain recombines TRBV7-9 with TRBJ1-2; 9 bases match TRBD1. Germline V gene data show CDR1 as SEHNR and CDR2 as FQNEAQ (reference sequence). This CDR3 spans 15 amino acids. CDR3 DNA sequence: TGTGCCAGCAGACAAACAGGGGGCTGTTCCTATGGCTACCCCTTC. This encodes CASRQTGGCSYGYPF. The full variable domain, its missing parts supplied by reference TRBV7-9 and TRBJ1-2, is DTGVSQNPRHKITKRGQNVTFRCDPISEHNRLYWYRQTLGQGPEFLTYFQNEAQLEKSRLLSDRFSAERPKGSFSTLEIQRTEQGDSAMYLCASRQTGGCSYGYPFGSGTRLTVV.

This clonotype appeared many times. This chain links TRBV4-1 with TRBJ2-7; 13 bases align to TRBD2. The J segment lost 5 bases and the V segment lost 2 bases, leaving 6 bases of the junction unmatched. Germline values: CDR1 MGHRA, CDR2 YSYEKL. This CDR3 has 16 amino acids. CDR3 loop: CASSQLRTSGGHEQYF. In DNA form, the CDR3 reads TGCGCCAGCAGCCAACTTAGGACTAGCGGGGGCCACGAGCAGTACTTC.

On this clonotype: A much bigger clone sits one base away, suggesting this may be a read error. The V and J genes are TRBV28 and TRBJ1-3; unclear D gene. CDR1 is MDHEN, CDR2 SYDVKM, per germline. The CDR3 spans 12 residues. With 5 bases removed from V and 8 bases from J, the gap between germline ends came to 10 bases. The CDR3 DNA follows: TGTGCCAGCAGTCCATTGAGAGACACCATATATTTT. Its protein is CASSPLRDTIYF.

This clonotype was seen repeatedly, ten times or more. The chain has TRBV5-1 and TRBJ2-5; possibly TRBD2 for D (6 bases). The CDR3 is 15 amino acids. Germline V lookup: CDR1 SGHRS, CDR2 YFSETQ. V dropped 0 bases and J dropped 4 bases, with 13 bases sitting between them. CDR3 coding DNA: TGCGCCAGCAGCTTGGCTGGGGGGAGGAGAGAGACCCAGTACTTC. Amino acid sequence: CASSLAGGRRETQYF.

This clonotype was seen only once. The chain links TRBV6-5 to TRBJ1-2, with D possibly being TRBD1 (5 bases). The V and J ends lost 4 bases and 12 bases respectively, with 21 bases between them. The CDR3 runs 14 residues. The germline V gene has CDR1 MNHEY and CDR2 SVGAGI. CDR3 bases: TGTGCCAGCAGTTTGGATTGGCAGGGCCCTGGAAACACCTTC. It translates to CASSLDWQGPGNTF.

This clonotype was counted ten times or more. The genes are TRBV29-1 and TRBJ2-1, with D uncertain. The CDR3 runs 9 residues. Germline V CDR1 and CDR2: SQVTM, ANQGSEA. The germline V and J ends were trimmed by 4 bases and 11 bases, with 6 bases remaining between them. This chain's CDR3 is CSVGMKQFF. In DNA, the CDR3 is TGCAGCGTTGGTATGAAGCAGTTCTTC.

This clonotype showed up many times. This chain connects TRBV7-2 to TRBJ2-5; perhaps D is TRBD1 or TRBD2 (5 bases each). CDR1 and CDR2 (germline): SGHTA, FQGNSA. CDR3 length: 13 residues. Trimming took off 1 base at V and 5 bases at J, with 8 bases between the two ends. The CDR3 here is CASSLGGVETQYF. CDR3 bases: TGTGCCAGCAGCTTAGGAGGGGTGGAGACCCAGTACTTC.

The gene calls are TRBV6-5 and TRBJ1-2; unclear D gene. Looked up from germline, CDR1 is MNHEY and CDR2 is SVGAGI. The CDR3 spans 12 residues. The germline V and J ends were trimmed by 0 bases and 12 bases, with 11 bases remaining between them. The CDR3 nucleotides are TGTGCCAGCAGTTACTCGAGAGTTGGAAACACCTTC. Translating it yields CASSYSRVGNTF.

This clonotype was seen repeatedly, ten times or more. The chain combines TRBV24-1 with TRBJ1-1; maybe TRBD1 (5 bases). Trimming removed 2 bases from V and 2 bases from J, with 23 bases in between. The CDR3 spans 19 residues. Germline CDR1 KGHDR, CDR2 SFDVKD. CDR3 nucleotides: TGTGCCACCAGTGATTCATTTGGGCAGGGCACGGGGATCAACACTGAAGCTTTCTTT. Amino acids: CATSDSFGQGTGINTEAFF.

Points on this clonotype: Relative to the germline gene, one junction end is altered; a read error may explain this. The chain employs TRBV7-2 and TRBJ2-5; 11 bases map to TRBD2. The CDR3 has 13 residues. Germline lookup yields CDR1 SGHTA and CDR2 FQGNSA. CDR3 sequence: CASSPTSGGRCDF. In DNA form, the CDR3 reads TGTGCCAGTAGCCCAACTAGCGGGGGCAGGTGTGACTTC. Variable domain in full (rest from reference TRBV7-2 and TRBJ2-5): GAGVSQSPSNKVTEKGKDVELRCDPISGHTALYWYRQSLGQGLEFLIYFQGNSAPDKSGLPSDRFSAERTGGSVSTLTIQRTQQEDSAVYLCASSPTSGGRCDFGPGTRLLVL.

This clonotype was seen ten or more times. The chain links TRBV20-1 to TRBJ2-1; TRBD2 matches at 8 bases. Germline V gene sequence: CDR1 DFQATT, CDR2 SNEGSKA (reference sequence). V lost 3 bases to trimming and J lost 3 bases; unmatched junction nucleotides: 4. This CDR3 is built from 14 residues. The CDR3 loop is CSASAGGVYNEQFF. The CDR3 region has the DNA TGCAGTGCTAGTGCGGGGGGAGTCTACAATGAGCAGTTCTTC.